Each of the 24 T cell receptor beta chains below was sequenced from the same sample in a study of CD8 T cells in ankylosing spondylitis (dated by TCRdb to the late 2010s). No antigen has been identified for these receptors. Study-level results and caveats: A TCR beta motif of several highly homologous amino acid variants appeared characteristic of blood from ankylosing spondylitis patients.

The library was built by means of 5' RACE. TCRdb shows the sequencer as Illumina HiSeq 2500. The raw public reads went through TCRdb reprocessing: fastp at Q25, MiXCR clone calling, in-frame beta chains kept. Each CDR3 protein gets just one entry, which takes the most common genes and DNA from the rows behind it. The sample data list about 510,000 distinct CDR3 sequences, and approximately 5% of these were observed just once. The ten largest make up approximately 4% of the sample. Source material: blood, either unsorted or a sorted T cell fraction (not recorded which). The receptors stem from a male donor with ankylosing spondylitis.

This clonotype has only a few counts. This chain connects TRBV5-1 to TRBJ2-2, with 8 bases identical to TRBD1. J was trimmed by 1 base and V by 4 bases; bases with no gene match: 9. The CDR3 is 17 residues long. CDR1 is SGHRS and CDR2 is YFSETQ in the germline V gene. This chain's CDR3 is CASSEMTGQGNTGELFF. In DNA form, the CDR3 reads TGCGCCAGCAGCGAGATGACAGGACAGGGGAACACCGGGGAGCTGTTTTTT.

This clonotype was seen many times. The chain links TRBV20-1 to TRBJ1-2; D call uncertain. V lost 0 bases and J 3 bases, leaving 8 bases between the germline ends. The CDR3 sequence is 13 residues long. Looked up from germline, CDR1 is DFQATT and CDR2 is SNEGSKA (reference sequence). CDR3 DNA: TGCAGTGCTAGAGAAGAGGGTTACTATGGCTACACCTTC. Protein sequence: CSAREEGYYGYTF.

The table lists this clonotype with many counts. This rearrangement joins TRBV5-1 to TRBJ2-7, with D possibly TRBD1 on 6 matching bases. The CDR3 covers 12 residues. The V end was cut by 0 bases, the J end by 5 bases, with 6 bases between. CDR1 and CDR2 (germline): SGHRS, YFSETQ. Written as DNA, the CDR3 is TGCGCCAGCAGCTTGGGGGACAACGAGCAGTACTTC. Translation gives CASSLGDNEQYF.

At least ten counts were recorded for this clonotype. This rearrangement joins TRBV7-2 to TRBJ2-1; TRBD2 matches 8 bases. Germline CDR1 and CDR2: SGHTA and FQGNSA. V lost 5 bases to trimming and J lost 5 bases; unmatched junction nucleotides: 5. The CDR3 is made up of 14 amino acids. The CDR3 coding sequence is TGTGCCAGCAGCCGGACTAGCTACAACAATGAGCAGTTCTTC. Translation: CASSRTSYNNEQFF. Full variable domain (rest looked up from reference TRBV7-2 and TRBJ2-1): GAGVSQSPSNKVTEKGKDVELRCDPISGHTALYWYRQSLGQGLEFLIYFQGNSAPDKSGLPSDRFSAERTGGSVSTLTIQRTQQEDSAVYLCASSRTSYNNEQFFGPGTRLTVL.

There are many counts of this clonotype. The rearrangement joins TRBV7-2 to TRBJ1-2; 10 nucleotides match TRBD1. Germline lookup yields CDR1 SGHTA and CDR2 FQGNSA. V lost 5 bases to trimming and J lost 7 bases; unmatched junction nucleotides: 7. The CDR3 extends over 14 amino acids. The CDR3 DNA reads as TGTGCCAGCAGCATCTACCGGGACAGGGGTGGCTACACCTTC. Translating gives CASSIYRDRGGYTF.

This clonotype was picked up many times. The CDR3, as DNA: TGTGCCAGCAGCTTTGGCTCATGGGATTCACCCCTCCACTTT. The encoded protein is CASSFGSWDSPLHF. The chain combines TRBV7-2 with TRBJ1-6; no definite D call. V was clipped by 3 bases and J by 8 bases, with 11 bases between them. Per germline, CDR1 SGHTA and CDR2 FQGNSA. The CDR3 sequence is 14 residues long. Full variable domain (missing parts from reference TRBV7-2 and TRBJ1-6): GAGVSQSPSNKVTEKGKDVELRCDPISGHTALYWYRQSLGQGLEFLIYFQGNSAPDKSGLPSDRFSAERTGGSVSTLTIQRTQQEDSAVYLCASSFGSWDSPLHFGNGTRLTVT.

There are a few counts of this clonotype. The chain carries TRBV5-1 and TRBJ2-1; no clear D gene. The V gene's germline CDR1 is SGHRS and CDR2 YFSETQ. Trimming left V 4 bases short and J 0 bases short, with 8 bases between. The CDR3 is 14 residues long. The CDR3: CASSADLSYNEQFF. The CDR3, as DNA: TGCGCCAGCAGCGCGGACCTCTCCTACAATGAGCAGTTCTTC.

This clonotype showed up just a few times. The chain recombines TRBV12-3 or TRBV12-4 with TRBJ2-1, with D possibly matching TRBD2 (6 bases). There are 14 residues in the CDR3. V shed 10 bases and J shed 4 bases, with 17 bases lying between them. CDR3 residues: CAIGDSGGYNEQFF. CDR3 sequence (DNA): TGTGCCATCGGGGATAGCGGTGGATACAATGAGCAGTTCTTC.

In this sample, this clonotype turned up a few times. The chain has TRBV18 and TRBJ2-3; 10 bases are shared with TRBD1. Germline V gene data show CDR1 as KGHSH and CDR2 as LQKENI. The length of the CDR3 is 15 residues. V shed 0 bases and J 4 bases; nucleotides not matched to a gene: 1. The CDR3 sequence: CASSPPGQGPDTQYF. CDR3 bases: TGTGCCAGCTCACCACCGGGACAGGGGCCAGATACGCAGTATTTT.

This clonotype occurred many times. V gene TRBV11-2 combines with J gene TRBJ2-1; D unresolved. CDR1 is SGHAT, CDR2 FQNNGV, per germline. The length of the CDR3 is 15 residues. V was trimmed by 5 bases and J by 0 bases, leaving 11 bases between them. The CDR3 DNA reads TGTGCCAGCAGCAAGTCGGCAAACTCCTACAATGAGCAGTTCTTC. It specifies CASSKSANSYNEQFF.

In its sample, this clonotype was seen many times. The chain links TRBV7-2 to TRBJ2-1; D perhaps matches TRBD1 (6 bases). Between the trimmed V and J ends, which lost 5 bases and 7 bases, there was a span of 15 bases. The CDR3 spans 14 residues. Germline V gene lookup returns CDR1 SGHTA and CDR2 FQGNSA. The CDR3 region is CASSPRRGTNEQFF. DNA of the CDR3: TGTGCCAGCAGCCCCCGTAGGGGGACAAATGAGCAGTTCTTC.

This clonotype has ten or more counts. This CDR3 reads CSVEKGAGNTIYF. Written as DNA, the CDR3 is TGCAGCGTTGAAAAAGGGGCTGGAAACACCATATATTTT. The chain is built from TRBV29-1 and TRBJ1-3; perhaps TRBD1 as D (5 bases). V was trimmed by 2 bases and J by 2 bases, leaving 7 bases between them. The CDR3 consists of 13 residues. Germline CDR1 and CDR2: SQVTM and ANQGSEA.

This clonotype was observed many times. The chain is built from TRBV7-2 and TRBJ1-2; 8 bases match TRBD1. Unmatched junction bases numbered 7, after V lost 5 bases and J lost 2 bases. CDR3 length: 15 residues. The germline gives CDR1 SGHTA, CDR2 FQGNSA. The CDR3 here is CASSPWTGHNYGYTF. The CDR3 nucleotides read TGTGCCAGCAGCCCCTGGACAGGGCACAACTATGGCTACACCTTC.

This clonotype was detected ten times or more. This chain uses TRBV20-1 with TRBJ2-3; D unresolved. CDR3 size: 15 residues. Germline V gene sequence: CDR1 DFQATT, CDR2 SNEGSKA (reference sequence). V lost 1 base and J 4 bases, leaving 15 bases between the germline ends. The CDR3 DNA is TGCAGTGCTAGAGTTGCGAGTTTGACCTCAGATACGCAGTATTTT. Translation gives CSARVASLTSDTQYF.

This clonotype was recorded once. The CDR3 end shows no conserved phenylalanine or tryptophan, and so a read error is likely. V is TRBV5-1 and J is TRBJ2-3, with 7 bases fitting TRBD1. This CDR3 is 14 amino acids long. Germline CDR1 and CDR2: SGHRS and YFSETQ. With V trimmed by 2 bases and J by 3 bases, 3 bases remained unmatched. DNA for the CDR3: TGCGCCAGCAGCTTACAGGGGATAACAGATACGCAGTATTAT. Translating gives CASSLQGITDTQYY.

The chain couples TRBV3-1 to TRBJ2-7; D perhaps matches TRBD1 (6 bases). In germline, CDR1 is LGHDT, CDR2 YNNKEL (reference sequence). The CDR3 contains 11 residues. V was cut by 7 bases and J by 4 bases, with 8 bases left in between. In nucleotides, the CDR3 is TGTGCCAGCAAAAGGGGGTACGAGCAGTACTTC. This codes for CASKRGYEQYF.

This clonotype was observed at least ten times. This rearrangement joins TRBV20-1 to TRBJ1-4; D uncertain. Trimming pared 5 bases from V and 7 bases from J, leaving 11 bases between. This CDR3 spans 12 amino acids. Germline lookup yields CDR1 DFQATT and CDR2 SNEGSKA (reference sequence). CDR3 sequence (DNA): TGCAGTGCTGAGCGCTTACCTGAAAAACTGTTTTTT. It is translated as CSAERLPEKLFF.

The table lists this clonotype with a few counts. The chain carries TRBV7-2 and TRBJ2-3; 8 bases fit TRBD2. From germline, CDR1 is SGHTA and CDR2 FQGNSA. V shed 5 bases, J shed 0 bases, and the junction held 4 bases outside the gene matches. The CDR3 loop spans 15 amino acids. DNA of the CDR3: TGTGCCAGCAGCCTTAGCGGGATTAGCACAGATACGCAGTATTTT. Translated: CASSLSGISTDTQYF.

The sample holds many counts of this clonotype. The rearrangement joins TRBV9 to TRBJ2-3; no clear D gene. The length of the CDR3 is 14 residues. Germline V gives CDR1 SGDLS, CDR2 YYNGEE. Trimming removed 0 bases from V and 4 bases from J, with 9 bases in between. CDR3 sequence: CASSVEASPDTQYF. The CDR3 nucleotides read TGTGCCAGCAGCGTAGAGGCGAGCCCAGATACGCAGTATTTT.

The sample holds many counts of this clonotype. The J gene is TRBJ2-7, the V gene TRBV5-1; D call uncertain. The V end lost 0 bases, the J end lost 2 bases, and 9 bases lay between the germline ends. Germline V gene lookup returns CDR1 SGHRS and CDR2 YFSETQ. This CDR3 region has 14 residues. DNA of the CDR3: TGCGCCAGCAGCTTGGGGCAGACGGCCTACGAGCAGTACTTC. Its protein product is CASSLGQTAYEQYF.

This clonotype showed up many times. The chain employs TRBV15 and TRBJ2-7; 7 nucleotides align to TRBD2. Germline V lookup: CDR1 LNHNV, CDR2 YYDKDF (reference sequence). V lost 3 bases, J lost 0 bases, and 2 bases stayed unmatched. The CDR3 consists of 14 residues. For the CDR3, the DNA is TGTGCCACCAGCAGCGGGGGGACCTCCTACGAGCAGTACTTC. It translates to CATSSGGTSYEQYF.

At least ten counts were recorded for this clonotype. The chain combines TRBV7-9 with TRBJ1-1; 7 bases fit TRBD1. From germline, CDR1 is SEHNR and CDR2 FQNEAQ (reference sequence). CDR3 length: 13 amino acids. V was pared by 4 bases and J by 5 bases, with 4 bases of the junction left unmatched. CDR3 bases: TGTGCCAGCAGCTCTACAGGGGAAACTGAAGCTTTCTTT. Translating it yields CASSSTGETEAFF. The complete variable domain, with remaining parts taken from reference TRBV7-9 and TRBJ1-1, reads DTGVSQNPRHKITKRGQNVTFRCDPISEHNRLYWYRQTLGQGPEFLTYFQNEAQLEKSRLLSDRFSAERPKGSFSTLEIQRTEQGDSAMYLCASSSTGETEAFFGQGTRLTVV.

In this sample, this clonotype turned up many times. This chain links TRBV29-1 with TRBJ2-1, with 10 bases matching TRBD1. This CDR3 region has 13 residues. Germline lookup yields CDR1 SQVTM and CDR2 ANQGSEA. After removal of 6 bases from V and 6 bases from J, the junction contained 5 bases not matched to a gene. The CDR3 loop is CSVRQGAINEQFF. The DNA of the CDR3 is TGCAGCGTACGACAGGGGGCAATCAATGAGCAGTTCTTC.

This clonotype was seen many times. This rearrangement joins TRBV5-1 to TRBJ2-3; 13 nucleotides agree with TRBD2. V lost 3 bases to trimming and J lost 10 bases; unmatched junction nucleotides: 14. CDR3 size: 17 residues. CDR1 is SGHRS and CDR2 is YFSETQ in the germline V gene. CDR3 coding DNA: TGCGCCAGCAGCTACGGATTAGGGACTAGCGGGGAAAGGGCGCAGTATTTT. Protein sequence: CASSYGLGTSGERAQYF.